The 19 T cell receptor beta chains below come from one sample, sequenced in a study of T cell responses to AZD1222 COVID-19 vaccine. Profiled with immunoSEQ multiplex PCR; TCRdb holds only in-frame clones, not every one. The sample holds 120,000 to 150,000 clones; 85% to 95% are singletons and the top ten take around 1.9%. The sequencing used peripheral blood, collected on day 0 of AZD1222 vaccination. These receptors were obtained from an adult in good health.

The V and J genes are TRBV6-5 and TRBJ1-5; 7 bases agree with TRBD1. V shed 6 bases, J shed 0 bases, and the junction held 2 bases outside the gene matches. Germline lookup yields CDR1 MNHEY and CDR2 SVGAGI. The CDR3 loop spans 14 amino acids. The CDR3 sequence is CASRDRPSNQPQHF. CDR3 nucleotide sequence: TGTGCCAGCAGGGACAGGCCTAGCAATCAGCCCCAGCATTTT.

This sequence joins TRBV5-1 and TRBJ1-2; 10 bases map to TRBD1. Germline V gene data show CDR1 as SGHRS and CDR2 as YFSETQ. CDR3 size: 14 residues. Trimming removed 4 bases from V and 7 bases from J; junction bases left unmatched: 7. The CDR3: CASSPGQGLGGYTF. The DNA for the CDR3 is TGCGCCAGCAGCCCGGGACAGGGGTTGGGTGGCTACACCTTC.

The gene calls are TRBV5-4 and TRBJ1-5; D is unresolved. The CDR3 consists of 12 residues. The V end lost 0 bases, the J end lost 6 bases, and 4 bases lay between the germline ends. In germline, CDR1 is SGHNT, CDR2 YYREEE (reference sequence). The CDR3: CASSLDSQPQHF. In DNA, the CDR3 is TGTGCCAGCAGCTTGGATAGTCAGCCCCAGCATTTT.

This clone was observed once. The rearrangement links TRBV3-1 (or the pseudogene TRBV3-2) to TRBJ2-1; no clear D. This CDR3 has 12 amino acids. V gave up 1 base and J gave up 11 bases, with 9 bases separating them. Germline CDR1 and CDR2: LGHDT and YNNKEL (reference sequence). CDR3 sequence reads: CASSQADSQQFF. DNA for the CDR3: TGTGCCAGCAGCCAAGCAGACTCGCAGCAGTTCTTC.

The chain carries TRBV3-1 (or the pseudogene TRBV3-2) and TRBJ2-2; 9 positions match TRBD2. Germline V CDR1 and CDR2: LGHDT, YNNKEL (reference sequence). This CDR3 has 16 amino acids. With V trimmed by 2 bases and J by 1 base, 2 bases remained unmatched. The DNA of the CDR3 is TGTGCCAGCAGCCAAAGGCGGGAGGGGAACACCGGGGAGCTGTTTTTT. Protein sequence: CASSQRREGNTGELFF.

The chain couples TRBV6-5 to TRBJ2-7; TRBD2 might be the D (5 bases). The CDR3 runs to 14 residues. Trimming shortened V by 5 bases and J by 3 bases, and 14 bases separated the two germline ends. Germline values: CDR1 MNHEY, CDR2 SVGAGI. The CDR3 region is CASSSPQRIYEQYF. The CDR3 DNA reads TGTGCCAGCAGTAGCCCCCAGCGGATCTACGAGCAGTACTTC.

The rearrangement joins TRBV10-2 to TRBJ1-6, with a possible D match to TRBD1 (5 bases). Trimming left V 6 bases short and J 5 bases short, with 8 bases between. Germline-derived CDR1 and CDR2 are WSHSY and SAAADI. CDR3 length: 13 residues. The chain's CDR3 is CASREGDNSPLHF. The CDR3 DNA reads TGCGCCAGCAGGGAAGGGGATAATTCACCCCTCCACTTT.

This chain uses TRBV27 with TRBJ2-7; 8 positions agree with TRBD1. This CDR3 has 14 amino acids. Germline V gene lookup returns CDR1 MNHEY and CDR2 SMNVEV (reference sequence). V trimming: 7 bases; J trimming: 5 bases; junction bases outside the gene matches: 10. The chain's CDR3 is CASTSVAGGNEQYF. In nucleotides, the CDR3 is TGTGCCAGCACCTCGGTCGCAGGGGGCAACGAGCAGTACTTC.

This sequence joins TRBV7-2 and TRBJ2-2; D might be TRBD1 (6 bases). Trimming shortened V by 1 base and J by 4 bases, and 7 bases separated the two germline ends. There are 14 residues in the CDR3. Looked up from germline, CDR1 is SGHTA and CDR2 is FQGNSA. CDR3 protein: CASSLGTATGELFF. The CDR3 nucleotides read TGTGCCAGCAGCTTAGGGACAGCCACCGGGGAGCTGTTTTTT.

The rearrangement joins TRBV24-1 to TRBJ2-2, with 8 bases lining up with TRBD1. V lost 7 bases and J lost 8; bases outside the gene matches: 8. The CDR3 is made up of 14 amino acids. Germline-derived CDR1 and CDR2 are KGHDR and SFDVKD. The DNA of the CDR3 is TGTGCCACCAGCTCGGGACAGGTTACGGGGGAGCTGTTTTTT. It codes for CATSSGQVTGELFF.

This chain joins TRBV7-8 and TRBJ2-3; either TRBD1 or TRBD2 may fit D (5 bases each). V was trimmed by 2 bases and J by 1 base, leaving 10 bases between them. The germline CDR1 and CDR2 sequences are SGHVS and FQNEAQ. This CDR3 spans 15 amino acids. In nucleotides, the CDR3 is TGTGCCAGCAGCTTAACCGGGACCGGCACAGATACGCAGTATTTT. Translating gives CASSLTGTGTDTQYF.

The rearrangement uses TRBV5-1 and TRBJ2-7, with TRBD1 matching 8 bases. CDR1 SGHRS and CDR2 YFSETQ come from the germline V gene. The V segment lost 2 bases and the J segment 6 bases; nucleotides outside the gene matches: 10. The CDR3 contains 15 residues. CDR3 DNA: TGCGCCAGCAGCTTTGATGTAGGACAGGGCCGCGAGCAGTACTTC. Translated, it gives CASSFDVGQGREQYF.

The genes are TRBV7-2 and TRBJ2-3; the D is unclear. Germline V lookup: CDR1 SGHTA, CDR2 FQGNSA. The V gene lost 3 bases and the J gene lost 2 bases, with 12 bases spanning the gap. The CDR3 loop spans 15 amino acids. CDR3: CASSFLGPATDTQYF. CDR3 DNA sequence: TGTGCCAGCAGCTTCCTAGGACCGGCCACAGATACGCAGTATTTT.

The rearrangement joins TRBV4-1 to TRBJ2-5; D is uncertain. Germline CDR1 and CDR2: MGHRA and YSYEKL. The length of the CDR3 is 18 residues. Trimming pared 0 bases from V and 4 bases from J, leaving 21 bases between. CDR3 sequence: CASSQDWQNQIYGETQYF. The CDR3 coding sequence is TGCGCCAGCAGCCAAGATTGGCAGAATCAAATATATGGAGAGACCCAGTACTTC.

This rearrangement joins TRBV6-5 to TRBJ2-7; D might be TRBD1 (5 bases). CDR3 length equals 14 residues. Per germline, CDR1 MNHEY and CDR2 SVGAGI. V was shortened by 0 bases and J by 4 bases, with 10 bases between the two germline ends. As DNA, the CDR3 is TGTGCCAGCAGTTACTCCCCGGCAGGGTACGAGCAGTACTTC. It translates to CASSYSPAGYEQYF.

This chain links TRBV11-2 with TRBJ2-2, with TRBD2 matching over 11 bases. With 5 bases clipped from V and 5 bases from J, the junction kept 4 bases outside the gene matches. Germline CDR1 and CDR2: SGHAT and FQNNGV. The CDR3 contains 15 residues. The CDR3 region is CASSLPSGRTGELFF. CDR3 sequence (DNA): TGTGCCAGCAGCCTCCCTAGCGGGAGGACCGGGGAGCTGTTTTTT.

This clone was observed a single time. This rearrangement joins TRBV27 to TRBJ1-6; D unclear. The CDR3 has 14 amino acids. Trimming removed 6 bases at V and 5 bases at J, with 11 bases between. Per the germline V gene, CDR1 is MNHEY and CDR2 is SMNVEV (reference sequence). CDR3 nucleotides: TGTGCCAGCAGCCCCGGGAGCGATAATTCACCCCTCCACTTT. It codes for CASSPGSDNSPLHF.

The rearrangement links TRBV6-5 to TRBJ1-2, with D possibly matching TRBD1 (5 bases). The germline V and J ends were trimmed by 2 bases and 7 bases, with 11 bases remaining between them. Germline V gene sequence: CDR1 MNHEY, CDR2 SVGAGI. This CDR3 spans 13 amino acids. The CDR3 sequence is CASSYPAGAGYTF. The DNA for the CDR3 is TGTGCCAGCAGTTACCCGGCCGGGGCTGGCTACACCTTC.

This clone was observed a handful of times. The chain recombines TRBV3-1 (or the pseudogene TRBV3-2) with TRBJ2-1; the D is unclear. This CDR3 is 15 amino acids long. The V and J ends lost 0 bases and 2 bases respectively, with 8 bases between them. Per the germline V gene, CDR1 is LGHDT and CDR2 is YNNKEL (reference sequence). CDR3 amino acids: CASSQEPSAYNEQFF. The CDR3 DNA sequence: TGTGCCAGCAGCCAAGAACCTAGTGCCTACAATGAGCAGTTCTTC.